These 19 T cell receptor beta chains were sequenced from one sample in a study of response to subunit inactivated influenza vaccine. Each CDR3 protein is one row after TCRdb ran MiXCR on the RT-PCR reads. The sample consists of 540,000 or so distinct CDR3 sequences, 10% to 15% of them appearing once. Sequencing used PBMCs from blood, obtained 40 to 50 days after vaccination. These receptors were obtained from a man aged 50 to 60 who received an inactivated influenza vaccine.

The chain employs TRBV20-1 and TRBJ2-3; D is perhaps TRBD1 (6 bases). V was clipped by 7 bases and J by 2 bases, with 10 bases between them. From germline, CDR1 is DFQATT and CDR2 SNEGSKA (reference sequence). The CDR3 has 12 amino acids. As DNA, the CDR3 is TGCAGTGAGCAGGGGTACACAGATACGCAGTATTTT. As protein: CSEQGYTDTQYF.

In this sample, this clonotype turned up many times. J is TRBJ2-1 and V is TRBV7-6; no clear D gene. The CDR3 sequence is 15 residues long. V lost 0 bases, J lost 4 bases, and 10 bases lay in between. The V gene's germline CDR1 is SGHVS and CDR2 FNYEAQ. The CDR3 region is CASSLAGSGYNEQFF. The CDR3 DNA reads TGTGCCAGCAGCTTAGCGGGGTCCGGATACAATGAGCAGTTCTTC.

This rearrangement joins TRBV6-1 to TRBJ2-6; no reliable D call. Germline V gene lookup returns CDR1 MNHNS and CDR2 SASEGT. Trimming pared 8 bases from V and 0 bases from J, leaving 8 bases between. The CDR3 spans 14 residues. The CDR3 nucleotides read TGTGCCAGCGCATTCAGCTCTGGGGCCAACGTCCTGACTTTC. It encodes CASAFSSGANVLTF.

The sample holds a few counts of this clonotype. The rearrangement joins TRBV6-5 to TRBJ2-5; TRBD2 matches 7 bases. Germline values: CDR1 MNHEY, CDR2 SVGAGI. V shed 4 bases and J 4 bases; nucleotides not matched to a gene: 6. The CDR3 contains 14 residues. CDR3 sequence: CASSSRGGAETQYF. The CDR3 DNA sequence: TGTGCCAGCAGTTCCCGCGGGGGTGCAGAGACCCAGTACTTC.

This clonotype was seen ten or more times. This chain uses TRBV11-2 with TRBJ2-7, with D possibly TRBD1 on 5 matching bases. Germline CDR1 is SGHAT and CDR2 is FQNNGV. Trimming shortened V by 8 bases and J by 7 bases, and 27 bases separated the two germline ends. The CDR3 consists of 16 residues. This CDR3 reads CASHSLRSRVHGEQYF. The CDR3, as DNA: TGTGCCAGCCACAGCTTGCGGAGCAGGGTTCATGGAGAGCAGTACTTC.

The gene calls are TRBV28 and TRBJ2-3; the D is unclear. The CDR3 length is 13 residues. The germline V and J ends were trimmed by 4 bases and 6 bases, with 11 bases remaining between them. Germline V CDR1 and CDR2: MDHEN, SYDVKM. The CDR3 reads CASSWASTDTQYF. The DNA of the CDR3 is TGTGCCAGCAGTTGGGCCTCGACGGATACGCAGTATTTT.

The table lists this clonotype with a few counts. V and J are TRBV30 and TRBJ1-1; no definite D call. The V and J ends lost 0 bases and 8 bases respectively, with 10 bases between them. The CDR3 has 12 residues. The V gene's germline CDR1 is GTSNPN and CDR2 SVGIG (reference sequence). This CDR3 is CAWSVHATEAFF. CDR3 sequence (DNA): TGTGCCTGGAGTGTACATGCGACCGAAGCTTTCTTT.

J is TRBJ2-7 and V is TRBV12-3 or TRBV12-4; 7 positions agree with TRBD2. The CDR3 spans 14 residues. The ends lost 1 base at V and 3 bases at J; junction bases unmatched: 3. The CDR3 reads CASSLVGGYYEQYF. The CDR3 DNA follows: TGTGCCAGCAGTTTAGTGGGGGGGTACTACGAGCAGTACTTC.

This clonotype has a handful of counts. This chain joins TRBV30 and TRBJ2-7; the match to TRBD2 covers 14 bases. Germline CDR1 is GTSNPN and CDR2 is SVGIG (reference sequence). The CDR3 has 13 residues. V gave up 5 bases and J gave up 6 bases; unmatched junction bases: 3. CDR3 in amino acids: CAWDGLAGGEQYF. In DNA, the CDR3 is TGTGCCTGGGACGGACTAGCGGGAGGCGAGCAGTACTTC.

This clonotype was seen only a few times. V gene TRBV29-1 combines with J gene TRBJ1-3, with TRBD1 matching 8 bases. Germline V gene lookup returns CDR1 SQVTM and CDR2 ANQGSEA. J was trimmed by 4 bases and V by 0 bases; bases with no gene match: 11. The CDR3 is 17 residues long. CDR3 loop: CSVEDIGQGLKGNTIYF. The DNA of the CDR3 is TGCAGCGTTGAAGATATAGGACAGGGTTTGAAAGGAAACACCATATATTTT. The full variable domain, its missing parts supplied by reference TRBV29-1 and TRBJ1-3, is SAVISQKPSRDICQRGTSLTIQCQVDSQVTMMFWYRQQPGQSLTLIATANQGSEATYESGFVIDKFPISRPNLTFSTLTVSNMSPEDSSIYLCSVEDIGQGLKGNTIYFGEGSWLTVV.

This clonotype was picked up many times. The chain is built from TRBV15 and TRBJ2-1, with D perhaps TRBD2 (6 bases). Per the germline V gene, CDR1 is LNHNV and CDR2 is YYDKDF (reference sequence). This CDR3 spans 13 amino acids. V was cut by 6 bases and J by 4 bases, with 10 bases left in between. CDR3 amino acids: CATSTGEYNEQFF. The CDR3 DNA reads TGTGCCACCAGTACGGGGGAGTACAATGAGCAGTTCTTC.

V usage is TRBV4-1 and J usage is TRBJ2-7; D may be TRBD1 or TRBD2 (5 bases each). The germline V gene encodes CDR1 MGHRA and CDR2 YSYEKL. V gave up 4 bases and J gave up 3 bases, with 22 bases separating them. This CDR3 is built from 17 residues. This chain's CDR3 is CASSPPLPRGRNYEQYF. Written as DNA, the CDR3 is TGCGCCAGCAGCCCCCCCCTGCCACGGGGACGGAACTACGAGCAGTACTTC.

The V call is TRBV21-1, the J call TRBJ2-5. TRBV21-1 is given as a pseudogene. The length of the CDR3 is 13 residues. In nucleotides, the CDR3 is TGTGCCAGCAGCAAAGGGGTAATGGAGACCCAGTACTTC. This sequence encodes CASSKGVMETQYF.

This clonotype was seen a handful of times. The J gene is TRBJ2-7, the V gene TRBV20-1, with D perhaps matching TRBD2 (6 bases). The V end lost 0 bases, the J end lost 6 bases, and 18 bases lay between the germline ends. The CDR3 has 15 amino acids. CDR1 and CDR2 (germline): DFQATT, SNEGSKA (reference sequence). The CDR3 spells CSARERDFPSGEQYF. The CDR3 bases are TGCAGTGCTAGAGAGCGGGACTTCCCATCGGGCGAGCAGTACTTC.

This clonotype was counted at least ten times. V gene TRBV15 combines with J gene TRBJ2-2; D perhaps matches TRBD2 (6 bases). Germline-derived CDR1 and CDR2 are LNHNV and YYDKDF (reference sequence). V lost 0 bases to trimming and J lost 2 bases, with 13 bases between them. The CDR3 runs 17 residues. CDR3 region: CATSREYQGLNTGELFF. The CDR3 DNA is TGTGCCACCAGCAGAGAGTACCAGGGACTTAACACCGGGGAGCTGTTTTTT.

The chain has TRBV6-2 or TRBV6-3 and TRBJ2-7; 8 bases agree with TRBD1. Germline values: CDR1 MNHEY, CDR2 SVGEGT. The CDR3 totals 15 residues. V was pared by 5 bases and J by 0 bases, with 6 bases of the junction left unmatched. The CDR3 DNA is TGTGCCAGCAGTGGAAGACAGGGGTTCTCCTACGAGCAGTACTTC. The encoded protein is CASSGRQGFSYEQYF.

This clonotype was counted many times. The V call is TRBV6-5, the J call TRBJ1-1; no clear D gene. Per germline, CDR1 MNHEY and CDR2 SVGAGI. The length of the CDR3 is 13 residues. V was cut by 8 bases and J by 1 base, with 11 bases left in between. CDR3 DNA: TGTGCCAGCCAGAGACTCCAGAACACTGAAGCTTTCTTT. Protein sequence: CASQRLQNTEAFF.

This clonotype was seen a few times. V and J are TRBV20-1 and TRBJ2-1; D is undetermined. Per germline, CDR1 DFQATT and CDR2 SNEGSKA (reference sequence). The V end lost 1 base, the J end lost 2 bases, and 9 bases lay between the germline ends. The CDR3 contains 14 residues. The CDR3 here is CSARAPTTYNEQFF. Written as DNA, the CDR3 is TGCAGTGCTAGAGCTCCGACCACCTACAATGAGCAGTTCTTC.

Only a few counts were recorded for this clonotype. The chain is built from TRBV12-3 or TRBV12-4 and TRBJ1-5, with 7 bases identical to TRBD1. Losses at the gene ends were 2 bases for V and 6 bases for J; bases not matched to a gene: 7. The CDR3 length is 15 residues. Here the CDR3 reads CASSLTRQGGQPQHF. DNA for the CDR3: TGTGCCAGCAGTTTAACCCGACAGGGTGGTCAGCCCCAGCATTTT.